The rows below give T cell receptor beta chains drawn from one sample of a study of blood T cell repertoires in COVID-19. Method: immunoSEQ multiplex PCR; TCRdb's copy keeps in-frame clones and lacks some. The sample records 450,000 or so clones, approximately 91% being singletons. Sequencing was carried out using peripheral blood. These receptors originate from a woman in her thirties or forties with COVID-19, enrolled during active disease. Each CDR3 is given with its conserved first and last residue. A D gene is named only where the DNA matches it firmly. The listing skips clone size in some rows; elsewhere it reads once, few, many or a size class.

j_gene: TRBJ1-6
v_gene: TRBV28
len: 18
d_gene: TRBD1
abundance: .
CDR3nt: TGTGCCAGCAGTTCCCCCGGGACAGGGGGTGGGGATAATTCACCCCTCCACTTT
CDR3aa: CASSSPGTGGGDNSPLHF

j_gene: TRBJ1-6
v_gene: TRBV6-6
len: 16
d_gene: TRBD1
abundance: .
CDR3nt: TGTGCCAGCAGTTACTCCGGACAGGTCTATAATTCACCCCTCCACTTT
CDR3aa: CASSYSGQVYNSPLHF

j_gene: TRBJ2-5
v_gene: TRBV7-9
len: 12
d_gene: .
abundance: .
CDR3nt: TGTGCCAGCCTGGGCGGGGGCAAGACCCAGTACTTC
CDR3aa: CASLGGGKTQYF

j_gene: TRBJ2-3
v_gene: TRBV13
len: 16
d_gene: TRBD2
abundance: .
CDR3nt: TGTGCCAGCAGCTTACAAGCGGGGGACCCCACAGATACGCAGTATTTT
CDR3aa: CASSLQAGDPTDTQYF

j_gene: TRBJ2-3
v_gene: TRBV12-3/TRBV12-4
len: 13
d_gene: .
abundance: .
CDR3nt: TGTGCCAGCACCGGCGGGCGCACAGATACGCAGTATTTT
CDR3aa: CASTGGRTDTQYF

j_gene: TRBJ1-3
v_gene: TRBV19
len: 14
d_gene: .
abundance: .
CDR3nt: TGTGCCAGTAGTATAGGCGTCTCTGGAAACACCATATATTTT
CDR3aa: CASSIGVSGNTIYF

j_gene: TRBJ1-2
v_gene: TRBV19
len: 18
d_gene: TRBD1
abundance: .
CDR3nt: TGTGCCAGTAGTATTCGGGGGTGGCAGGGGGGAGCGTCGGATGGCTACACCTTC
CDR3aa: CASSIRGWQGGASDGYTF

j_gene: TRBJ1-2
v_gene: TRBV28
len: 15
d_gene: TRBD1
abundance: .
CDR3nt: TGTGCCAGCACCCCTCCCCCGGTGACAGGGAGCGGCTACACCTTC
CDR3aa: CASTPPPVTGSGYTF

j_gene: TRBJ2-7
v_gene: TRBV6-5
len: 14
d_gene: .
abundance: .
CDR3nt: TGTGCCAGCAGGGTCAGCCGGGAGACCTACGAGCAGTACTTC
CDR3aa: CASRVSRETYEQYF

j_gene: TRBJ1-2
v_gene: TRBV30
len: 13
d_gene: .
abundance: .
CDR3nt: TGTGCCTGGAACCGGGACACCCCAAATGGCTACACCTTC
CDR3aa: CAWNRDTPNGYTF

j_gene: TRBJ1-4
v_gene: TRBV6-6
len: 16
d_gene: TRBD1
abundance: .
CDR3nt: TGTGCCAGCAGTGCTTCGACAGGGGCAGGGTCTGAAAAACTGTTTTTT
CDR3aa: CASSASTGAGSEKLFF

j_gene: TRBJ1-6
v_gene: TRBV6-2/TRBV6-3
len: 18
d_gene: TRBD1
abundance: few
CDR3nt: TGTGCCAGCAGTTCCCACCCGGGACAGGGGAGGGTAAATTCACCCCTCCACTTT
CDR3aa: CASSSHPGQGRVNSPLHF

j_gene: TRBJ2-6
v_gene: TRBV11-2
len: 18
d_gene: .
abundance: .
CDR3nt: TGTGCCAGCAGCTTAGATCTACGTGGGGCGGCTGGGGCCAACGTCCTGACTTTC
CDR3aa: CASSLDLRGAAGANVLTF

j_gene: TRBJ2-5
v_gene: TRBV24-1
len: 15
d_gene: TRBD2
abundance: .
CDR3nt: TGTGCCACCAGTGATCCCGGGCGGGGGGAAGAGACCCAGTACTTC
CDR3aa: CATSDPGRGEETQYF

j_gene: TRBJ1-2
v_gene: TRBV7-9
len: 13
d_gene: TRBD1
abundance: few
CDR3nt: TGTGCCAGCAGCTCCGGGACAGGGGGAAGCTACACCTTC
CDR3aa: CASSSGTGGSYTF

j_gene: TRBJ2-7
v_gene: TRBV4-3
len: 15
d_gene: TRBD2
abundance: .
CDR3nt: TGCGCCAGCAGCCGAACGGGACTAGCGGGGGACGAGCAGTACTTC
CDR3aa: CASSRTGLAGDEQYF

j_gene: TRBJ1-5
v_gene: TRBV6-5
len: 15
d_gene: .
abundance: .
CDR3nt: TGTGCCAGCAGATTGCCCCCGGGGAACAATCAGCCCCAGCATTTT
CDR3aa: CASRLPPGNNQPQHF

j_gene: TRBJ1-1
v_gene: TRBV28
len: 14
d_gene: .
abundance: .
CDR3nt: TGTGCCAGCAGTCCAGGAACAGCGAACACTGAAGCTTTCTTT
CDR3aa: CASSPGTANTEAFF

j_gene: TRBJ2-1
v_gene: TRBV19
len: 15
d_gene: .
abundance: .
CDR3nt: TGTGCCAGTAGTCCCCTAGCCAGCTCCTACAATGAGCAGTTCTTC
CDR3aa: CASSPLASSYNEQFF

j_gene: TRBJ1-1
v_gene: TRBV6-1
len: 18
d_gene: TRBD1
abundance: once
CDR3nt: TGTGCCAGCAGTGAAGTATTTCGGGACAGTATTTTTGGGCGTGAAGCTTTCTTT
CDR3aa: CASSEVFRDSIFGREAFF

j_gene: TRBJ1-1
v_gene: TRBV5-1
len: 14
d_gene: TRBD1
abundance: .
CDR3nt: TGCGCCAGCAGCTGGGACAGGGGATGGGCTGAAGCTTTCTTT
CDR3aa: CASSWDRGWAEAFF

j_gene: TRBJ2-1
v_gene: TRBV6-2/TRBV6-3
len: 11
d_gene: TRBD1
abundance: .
CDR3nt: TGTGCCAGCAGCCTTGGACAGGCACAGTTCTTC
CDR3aa: CASSLGQAQFF

j_gene: TRBJ2-7
v_gene: TRBV5-4
len: 14
d_gene: .
abundance: .
CDR3nt: TGTGCCAGCAGCTTGGCCCTCGGACAGTACGAGCAGTACTTC
CDR3aa: CASSLALGQYEQYF

j_gene: TRBJ1-6
v_gene: TRBV3-1/TRBV3-2
len: 16
d_gene: .
abundance: .
CDR3nt: TGTGCCAGCAGCCTTCAGGGCCATCGAGATAATTCACCCCTCCACTTT
CDR3aa: CASSLQGHRDNSPLHF

j_gene: TRBJ1-1
v_gene: TRBV19
len: 16
d_gene: .
abundance: .
CDR3nt: TGTGCCAGTAGTATAATCGGAGGGACGAGAAACACTGAAGCTTTCTTT
CDR3aa: CASSIIGGTRNTEAFF

j_gene: TRBJ1-5
v_gene: TRBV6-4
len: 15
d_gene: TRBD1
abundance: .
CDR3nt: TGTGCCAGCAGCCCGACAGGGAACGGCAATCAGCCCCAGCATTTT
CDR3aa: CASSPTGNGNQPQHF

j_gene: TRBJ1-6
v_gene: TRBV28
len: 15
d_gene: .
abundance: .
CDR3nt: TGTGCCAGCAGTTCCCCGGCCCAGGGGCACTCACCCCTCCACTTT
CDR3aa: CASSSPAQGHSPLHF

j_gene: TRBJ1-3
v_gene: TRBV28
len: 16
d_gene: TRBD1
abundance: .
CDR3nt: TGTGCCAGCAGTTTATACCAGGGGGCGCCCGGAAACACCATATATTTT
CDR3aa: CASSLYQGAPGNTIYF

j_gene: TRBJ2-3
v_gene: TRBV5-1
len: 16
d_gene: .
abundance: .
CDR3nt: TGCGCCAGCAGCTTGGGTTCGGGACTTTACACAGATACGCAGTATTTT
CDR3aa: CASSLGSGLYTDTQYF

j_gene: TRBJ1-5
v_gene: TRBV27
len: 15
d_gene: .
abundance: .
CDR3nt: TGTGCCAGCAGTTTCTCCGCCGAGGGCAATCAGCCCCAGCATTTT
CDR3aa: CASSFSAEGNQPQHF

j_gene: TRBJ2-2
v_gene: TRBV4-1
len: 15
d_gene: .
abundance: .
CDR3nt: TGCGCCAGCAGCCAAGTCTCGGGGGTAACCGGGGAGCTGTTTTTT
CDR3aa: CASSQVSGVTGELFF

j_gene: TRBJ2-3
v_gene: TRBV7-2
len: 16
d_gene: TRBD2
abundance: .
CDR3nt: TGTGCCAGCAGCTCGGGACTAGCGGGAGGCGCAGATACGCAGTATTTT
CDR3aa: CASSSGLAGGADTQYF

j_gene: TRBJ1-2
v_gene: TRBV19
len: 15
d_gene: .
abundance: .
CDR3nt: TGTGCCAGTACCAAGGACAGCTTATTTAACTATGGCTACACCTTC
CDR3aa: CASTKDSLFNYGYTF

j_gene: TRBJ2-1
v_gene: TRBV7-8
len: 15
d_gene: TRBD2
abundance: .
CDR3nt: TGTGCCAGCAGCCCCAGCGGGGGCGCCTACAATGAGCAGTTCTTC
CDR3aa: CASSPSGGAYNEQFF

j_gene: TRBJ2-3
v_gene: TRBV28
len: 16
d_gene: .
abundance: once
CDR3nt: TGTGCCAGCAGCCCTACGCCGGAGCGTAGCACAGATACGCAGTATTTT
CDR3aa: CASSPTPERSTDTQYF

j_gene: TRBJ1-5
v_gene: TRBV19
len: 16
d_gene: .
abundance: .
CDR3nt: TGTGCCAGTAGTGTAAGATGGCGGAATAGCAATCAGCCCCAGCATTTT
CDR3aa: CASSVRWRNSNQPQHF

j_gene: TRBJ1-2
v_gene: TRBV5-4
len: 14
d_gene: .
abundance: .
CDR3nt: TGTGCCAGCAGCTACGGGAATTCAGGCTATGGCTACACCTTC
CDR3aa: CASSYGNSGYGYTF

j_gene: TRBJ2-6
v_gene: TRBV28
len: 16
d_gene: .
abundance: .
CDR3nt: TGTGCCAGCAGTTCCCCATCCCGCGGCGGGGCCAACGTCCTGACTTTC
CDR3aa: CASSSPSRGGANVLTF

j_gene: TRBJ1-2
v_gene: TRBV4-3
len: 14
d_gene: .
abundance: .
CDR3nt: TGCGCCAGCAGCCAAGATCAAGGGGACTGGGGCTACACCTTC
CDR3aa: CASSQDQGDWGYTF

j_gene: TRBJ2-7
v_gene: TRBV7-9
len: 15
d_gene: .
abundance: .
CDR3nt: TGTGCCAGCAGGGGGGGGGACAGGCCGTCCTACGAGCAGTACTTC
CDR3aa: CASRGGDRPSYEQYF

j_gene: TRBJ1-1
v_gene: TRBV19
len: 15
d_gene: .
abundance: .
CDR3nt: TGTGCCAGTAGTATGGGGACTCTTCGAGGCAGTGAAGCTTTCTTT
CDR3aa: CASSMGTLRGSEAFF

j_gene: TRBJ2-2
v_gene: TRBV7-9
len: 13
d_gene: .
abundance: .
CDR3nt: TGTGCCAGCAGCCTGACTAGGGCCGGGGAGCTGTTTTTT
CDR3aa: CASSLTRAGELFF

j_gene: TRBJ2-2
v_gene: TRBV1
len: 19
d_gene: .
abundance: .
CDR3nt: TGCACCAGCAGCCAAGCCGGGCGGGAGGACGCCGCGAACACCGGGGAGCTGTTTTTT
CDR3aa: CTSSQAGREDAANTGELFF

j_gene: TRBJ1-1
v_gene: TRBV11-1
len: 13
d_gene: .
abundance: .
CDR3nt: TGTGCCAGCAGCCCCACAGAGAACACTGAAGCTTTCTTT
CDR3aa: CASSPTENTEAFF

j_gene: TRBJ2-5
v_gene: TRBV28
len: 16
d_gene: TRBD2
abundance: .
CDR3nt: TGTGCCAGCAGTCGTCCGGGACTAGCGGACCAAGAGACCCAGTACTTC
CDR3aa: CASSRPGLADQETQYF

j_gene: TRBJ2-5
v_gene: TRBV7-9
len: 16
d_gene: TRBD2
abundance: .
CDR3nt: TGTGCCAGCAGCCCAACTCTGGGCGGGAGGATTGAGACCCAGTACTTC
CDR3aa: CASSPTLGGRIETQYF